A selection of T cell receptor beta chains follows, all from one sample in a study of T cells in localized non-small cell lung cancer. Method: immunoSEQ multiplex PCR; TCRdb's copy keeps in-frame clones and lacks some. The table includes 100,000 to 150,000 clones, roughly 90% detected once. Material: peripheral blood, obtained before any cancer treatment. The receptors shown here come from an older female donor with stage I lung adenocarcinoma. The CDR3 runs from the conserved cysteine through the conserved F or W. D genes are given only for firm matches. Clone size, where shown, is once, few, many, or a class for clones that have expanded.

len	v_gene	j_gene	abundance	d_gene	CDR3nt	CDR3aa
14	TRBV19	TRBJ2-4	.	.	TGTGCCAGTAGTATAGACGACCCCAGAAACATTCAGTACTTC	CASSIDDPRNIQYF
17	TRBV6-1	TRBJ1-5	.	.	TGTGCCAGCAGTGAATTTATCATAACAGGGAGGAACCAGCCCCAGCATTTT	CASSEFIITGRNQPQHF
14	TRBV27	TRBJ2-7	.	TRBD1	TGTGCCAGCAGTTTAGGGACAGGGTCTTACGAGCAGTACTTC	CASSLGTGSYEQYF
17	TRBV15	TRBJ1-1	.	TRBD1	TGTGCCACCAGCAGGTCCAATAGGGACAGCCTGAACACTGAAGCTTTCTTT	CATSRSNRDSLNTEAFF
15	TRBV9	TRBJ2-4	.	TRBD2	TGTGCCAGCAGCGTAGAAGGGACTAGCGGGAGGGAACAGTACTTC	CASSVEGTSGREQYF
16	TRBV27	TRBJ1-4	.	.	TGTGCCAGCAGTGTTATTCGAGGTCAGGGGATTGAAAAACTGTTTTTT	CASSVIRGQGIEKLFF
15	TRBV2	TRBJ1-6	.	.	TGTGCCAGCAGTCCTCAGTCCACGAATAATTCACCCCTCCACTTT	CASSPQSTNNSPLHF
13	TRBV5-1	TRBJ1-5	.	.	TGCGCCAGCAGCTTGGACCCAAAACAGCCCCAGCATTTT	CASSLDPKQPQHF
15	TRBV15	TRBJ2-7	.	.	TGTGCCACCAGCAGAGGTGGTGCGTTATCGGCGGAGCAGTACTTC	CATSRGGALSAEQYF
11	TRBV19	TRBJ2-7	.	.	TGTGCCAGTAGAGGCAGCTACGAGCAGTACTTC	CASRGSYEQYF
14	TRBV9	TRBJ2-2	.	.	TGTGCCAGCAGCGGCCAGGGGAGATTCGGGGAGCTGTTTTTT	CASSGQGRFGELFF
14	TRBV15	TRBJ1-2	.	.	TGTGCCACCAGCAGAGATAGGTCCAGTCATGGCTACACCTTC	CATSRDRSSHGYTF
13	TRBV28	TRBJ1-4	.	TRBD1	TGTGCCAGCAGAGGCGACAGGGTCGGAAAACTGTTTTTT	CASRGDRVGKLFF
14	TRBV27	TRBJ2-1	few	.	TGTGCCAGCAGCTCAACGGGTCGCCGGAATGAGCAGTTCTTC	CASSSTGRRNEQFF
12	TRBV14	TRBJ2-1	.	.	TGTGCCAGCAGCCAAGTACTGGATGAGCAGTTCTTC	CASSQVLDEQFF
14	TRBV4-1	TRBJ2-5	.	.	TGCGCCAGCAGCCAAGCATCTGGACGGGAGACCCAGTACTTC	CASSQASGRETQYF
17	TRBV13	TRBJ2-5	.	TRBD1	TGTGCCAGCAGCTCAATAACAACCGGGACAGGGTCTGAGACCCAGTACTTC	CASSSITTGTGSETQYF
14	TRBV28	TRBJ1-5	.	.	TGTGCCAGCAGTTTTCTCATGGGCAATCAGCCCCAGCATTTT	CASSFLMGNQPQHF
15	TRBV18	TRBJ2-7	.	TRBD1	TGTGCCAGCTCAACCACAGGGGGCTACTCCTACGAGCAGTACTTC	CASSTTGGYSYEQYF